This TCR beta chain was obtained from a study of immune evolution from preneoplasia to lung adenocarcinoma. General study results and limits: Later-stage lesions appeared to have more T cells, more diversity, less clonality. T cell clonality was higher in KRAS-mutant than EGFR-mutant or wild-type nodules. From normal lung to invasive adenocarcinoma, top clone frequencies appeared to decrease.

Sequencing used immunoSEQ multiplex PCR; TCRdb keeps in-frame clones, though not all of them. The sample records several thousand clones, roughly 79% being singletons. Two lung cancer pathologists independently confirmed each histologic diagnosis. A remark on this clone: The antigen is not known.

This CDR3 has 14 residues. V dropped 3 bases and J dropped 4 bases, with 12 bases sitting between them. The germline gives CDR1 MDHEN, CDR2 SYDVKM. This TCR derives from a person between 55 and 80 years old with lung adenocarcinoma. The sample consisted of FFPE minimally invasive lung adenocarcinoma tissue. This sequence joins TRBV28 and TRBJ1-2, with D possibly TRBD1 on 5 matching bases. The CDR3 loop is CASSLGGTGYGYTF. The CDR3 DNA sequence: TGTGCCAGCAGTTTGGGGGGGACTGGCTATGGCTACACCTTC.